A single sample is the source of the 27 T cell receptor beta chains below, sequenced in a study of T-cell memory formation after mild COVID-19. One entry per CDR3 protein results from TCRdb running MiXCR on the 5' RACE reads. Here the sample spans roughly 140,000 distinct CDR3 sequences, 11% to 15% being singletons. Sequenced: PBMCs or a T cell subset sorted from them (not recorded which). The receptor set was obtained from an adult woman who had mild COVID-19 (a few samples of this study predate the infection). Cell type and time point are not known.

This clonotype was counted a few times. The chain is built from TRBV4-3 and TRBJ2-1, with D maybe TRBD2 (6 bases). The CDR3 is made up of 15 amino acids. V was shortened by 3 bases and J by 0 bases, with 9 bases between the two germline ends. In germline, CDR1 is LGHNA, CDR2 YSLEER. This chain's CDR3 is CASSHEGGSYNEQFF. CDR3 DNA sequence: TGCGCCAGCAGCCATGAGGGAGGCTCCTACAATGAGCAGTTCTTC.

The V gene is TRBV5-6, the J gene TRBJ1-2, with 9 bases that match TRBD1. Germline V CDR1 and CDR2: SGHDT, YYEEEE. The CDR3 loop spans 14 amino acids. Trimming cost V 4 bases and J 5 bases; bases outside gene matches: 6. The CDR3 DNA reads TGTGCCAGCAGCACGGGACAGGGATGGTATGGCTACACCTTC. It is translated as CASSTGQGWYGYTF.

This chain connects TRBV21-1 to TRBJ2-3; the D call in the table, TRBD2, was not verified against the DNA. TRBV21-1 is described as a pseudogene. The CDR3 extends over 19 amino acids. The CDR3 sequence is CASSKPSGLGKVETDTQYF. DNA of the CDR3: TGTGCCAGCAGCAAACCTAGCGGCTTGGGGAAAGTTGAGACAGATACGCAGTATTTT.

The genes are TRBV4-2 and TRBJ2-3; 7 nucleotides agree with TRBD2. With 1 base clipped from V and 0 bases from J, the junction kept 4 bases outside the gene matches. Germline V gives CDR1 LGHNA, CDR2 YNFKEQ. CDR3 length: 16 residues. The chain's CDR3 is CASSQVVLASTDTQYF. The CDR3 DNA is TGTGCCAGCAGCCAAGTGGTACTAGCGAGCACAGATACGCAGTATTTT.

This clonotype occurred a few times. The chain combines TRBV9 with TRBJ2-7, with 8 bases aligning to TRBD2. Trimming at V came to 4 bases and at J to 5 bases, leaving 11 bases not matched to a gene. The CDR3 has 15 amino acids. Germline lookup yields CDR1 SGDLS and CDR2 YYNGEE. The chain's CDR3 is CASSPREVAGNEQYF. CDR3 nucleotide sequence: TGTGCCAGCAGCCCTCGAGAGGTAGCGGGGAACGAGCAGTACTTC.

The J gene is TRBJ2-3, the V gene TRBV5-1; no reliable D call. V lost 4 bases to trimming and J lost 6 bases, with 21 bases between them. This CDR3 region has 16 residues. Germline V gives CDR1 SGHRS, CDR2 YFSETQ. DNA for the CDR3: TGCGCCAGCAGCCCCGCTGGGGAATCATCTACGGATACGCAGTATTTT. Its protein product is CASSPAGESSTDTQYF.

This clonotype showed up just a few times. The rearrangement joins TRBV6-2 or TRBV6-3 to TRBJ2-7; 8 bases line up with TRBD2. V lost 7 bases and J lost 0; bases outside the gene matches: 11. CDR1 MNHEY and CDR2 SVGEGT come from the germline V gene. CDR3 length: 16 residues. The CDR3 is CASTFTTSESSYEQYF. The CDR3 DNA is TGTGCCAGCACTTTCACGACTAGCGAGAGCTCCTACGAGCAGTACTTC.

The chain uses TRBV7-9 and TRBJ2-1; 8 bases fit TRBD2. Germline CDR1 SEHNR, CDR2 FQNEAQ (reference sequence). This CDR3 has 15 residues. V shed 4 bases and J 2 bases; nucleotides not matched to a gene: 4. DNA of the CDR3: TGTGCCAGCAGCTCCAGCGGGAGTGCCTACAATGAGCAGTTCTTC. Encoded protein: CASSSSGSAYNEQFF. Looking up the rest from reference TRBV7-9 and TRBJ2-1 gives the full variable domain: DTGVSQNPRHKITKRGQNVTFRCDPISEHNRLYWYRQTLGQGPEFLTYFQNEAQLEKSRLLSDRFSAERPKGSFSTLEIQRTEQGDSAMYLCASSSSGSAYNEQFFGPGTRLTVL.

This clonotype was recorded many times. The chain recombines TRBV4-1 with TRBJ2-3; the D gene is possibly TRBD1 (5 bases). Trimming shortened V by 4 bases and J by 4 bases, and 12 bases separated the two germline ends. The CDR3 runs 14 residues. Looked up from germline, CDR1 is MGHRA and CDR2 is YSYEKL. CDR3 sequence reads: CASSPLGEPDTQYF. The CDR3 region has the DNA TGCGCCAGCAGCCCGCTAGGGGAACCAGATACGCAGTATTTT.

This clonotype was recorded many times. The CDR3 region is CASSLGQGGYEQYF. Written as DNA, the CDR3 is TGTGCCAGCAGTTTAGGACAGGGGGGCTACGAGCAGTACTTC. The genes are TRBV9 and TRBJ2-7; TRBD1 matches at 10 bases. V was pared by 5 bases and J by 3 bases, with 5 bases of the junction left unmatched. Germline loops: CDR1 SGDLS, CDR2 YYNGEE. The CDR3 extends over 14 amino acids.

The V gene is TRBV24-1, the J gene TRBJ2-1; 9 nucleotides match TRBD2. V was clipped by 3 bases and J by 4 bases; unmatched bases: 12. The CDR3 contains 18 residues. Germline V gives CDR1 KGHDR, CDR2 SFDVKD. CDR3 region: CATSDRLPLAGLYNEQFF. The DNA for the CDR3 is TGTGCCACCAGTGATCGCCTCCCACTAGCGGGCCTTTACAATGAGCAGTTCTTC.

The rearrangement uses TRBV12-3 or TRBV12-4 and TRBJ2-2; 14 positions match TRBD2. There are 18 residues in the CDR3. V trimming: 3 bases; J trimming: 3 bases; junction bases outside the gene matches: 6. The CDR3 bases are TGTGCCAGCAGTTTTCGTCGACTAGCGGGAGGGGACACCGGGGAGCTGTTTTTT. Translating it yields CASSFRRLAGGDTGELFF.

The chain recombines TRBV7-9 with TRBJ1-6; D is ambiguous. Trimming left V 4 bases short and J 8 bases short, with 15 bases between. The CDR3 spans 15 residues. CDR1 is SEHNR and CDR2 is FQNEAQ in the germline V gene (reference sequence). This CDR3 is CASSSRIGTDSPLHF. CDR3 sequence (DNA): TGTGCCAGCAGCTCGCGGATCGGAACCGATTCACCCCTCCACTTT.

In its sample, this clonotype was seen a few times. This chain links TRBV2 with TRBJ1-1; D unresolved. CDR1 and CDR2 from the germline V gene are SNHLY and FYNNEI. Between the trimmed V and J ends, which lost 7 bases and 6 bases, there was a span of 9 bases. The CDR3 is made up of 11 amino acids. Written as DNA, the CDR3 is TGTGCCAGCACCCCAAGGTCTGAAGCTTTCTTT. This gives the protein CASTPRSEAFF.

This clonotype showed up just once. The rearrangement uses TRBV12-3 or TRBV12-4 and TRBJ2-7, with 7 positions matching TRBD1. The junction had 6 bases not matched to a gene; V was cut back by 1 base and J by 6 bases. The CDR3 covers 14 residues. The CDR3 is CASSLEGQTGEQYF. DNA for the CDR3: TGTGCCAGCAGTTTAGAGGGACAGACCGGCGAGCAGTACTTC.

In this sample, this clonotype turned up many times. The chain has TRBV29-1 and TRBJ1-2; TRBD1 matches 8 bases. The germline V gene encodes CDR1 SQVTM and CDR2 ANQGSEA. The CDR3 is 12 residues long. V lost 5 bases and J lost 3; bases outside the gene matches: 2. DNA of the CDR3: TGCAGCGTTAAACAGGGGGACTATGGCTACACCTTC. This codes for CSVKQGDYGYTF. Combining the CDR3 with reference TRBV29-1 and TRBJ1-2 gives the whole variable domain SAVISQKPSRDICQRGTSLTIQCQVDSQVTMMFWYRQQPGQSLTLIATANQGSEATYESGFVIDKFPISRPNLTFSTLTVSNMSPEDSSIYLCSVKQGDYGYTFGSGTRLTVV.

This clonotype was observed a handful of times. This chain connects TRBV7-8 to TRBJ2-7; a weak D match, TRBD2 (7 bases). V shed 5 bases and J shed 4 bases, with 18 bases lying between them. The CDR3 consists of 15 residues. Germline CDR1 is SGHVS and CDR2 is FQNEAQ. The CDR3: CASSRPRGGAYEQYF. CDR3 bases: TGTGCCAGCAGCCGCCCAAGGGGGGGGGCTTACGAGCAGTACTTC.

This clonotype was detected a few times. The gene calls are TRBV7-3 and TRBJ2-7, with D perhaps being TRBD1 or TRBD2 (5 bases each). V gave up 5 bases and J gave up 0 bases, with 14 bases separating them. This CDR3 region has 15 residues. In germline, CDR1 is SGHTA, CDR2 FQGTGA. The CDR3 sequence: CASSLWDGDSYEQYF. CDR3 nucleotides: TGTGCCAGCAGCCTATGGGACGGAGACTCCTACGAGCAGTACTTC.

The gene calls are TRBV29-1 and TRBJ2-2; 7 nucleotides agree with TRBD1. V lost 7 bases to trimming and J lost 0 bases; unmatched junction nucleotides: 11. Germline-derived CDR1 and CDR2 are SQVTM and ANQGSEA. This CDR3 is 16 amino acids long. The CDR3 reads CSGWQPGQPNTGELFF. As DNA, the CDR3 is TGCAGCGGCTGGCAGCCGGGACAGCCGAACACCGGGGAGCTGTTTTTT.

This clonotype turned up a few times. This chain connects TRBV25-1 to TRBJ1-2; a weak D match, TRBD1 (5 bases). CDR3 length: 14 residues. Deletions cut 0 bases from V and 5 bases from J, with 10 bases between. CDR1 and CDR2 from the germline V gene are MGHDK and SYGVNS. The CDR3: CASSEYGTGYGYTF. CDR3 coding DNA: TGTGCCAGCAGTGAATATGGTACAGGATATGGCTACACCTTC.

This clonotype has just a few counts. V and J are TRBV6-6 and TRBJ2-7; TRBD1 aligns across 11 bases. CDR3 length equals 14 residues. The ends lost 6 bases at V and 7 bases at J; junction bases unmatched: 8. The germline V gene encodes CDR1 MNHNY and CDR2 SVGAGI (reference sequence). CDR3 loop: CASSGQGAGGEQYF. The DNA of the CDR3 is TGTGCCAGCAGCGGACAGGGGGCCGGGGGGGAGCAGTACTTC.

This clonotype was counted a few times. This chain uses TRBV5-1 with TRBJ2-1, with 8 positions matching TRBD2. V trimming: 0 bases; J trimming: 8 bases; junction bases outside the gene matches: 13. The CDR3 is made up of 17 amino acids. Germline CDR1 SGHRS, CDR2 YFSETQ. The CDR3 protein is CASSLGPSGPSLDEQFF. Written as DNA, the CDR3 is TGCGCCAGCAGCTTGGGGCCTAGCGGGCCCTCCTTGGATGAGCAGTTCTTC.

The rearrangement uses TRBV28 and TRBJ1-4; 8 nucleotides match TRBD1. CDR1 is MDHEN, CDR2 SYDVKM, per germline. J gave up 7 bases and V 6 bases, and 10 bases lay outside the gene matches. There are 15 residues in the CDR3. The CDR3 coding sequence is TGTGCCAGCAGCTTAACAGGGGGTAGTCGTGAAAAACTGTTTTTT. Encoded protein: CASSLTGGSREKLFF.

Ten or more counts support this clonotype. The genes are TRBV7-8 and TRBJ2-7; D perhaps matches TRBD2 (6 bases). The CDR3 loop spans 13 amino acids. Per the germline V gene, CDR1 is SGHVS and CDR2 is FQNEAQ. Trimming left V 2 bases short and J 1 base short, with 6 bases between. DNA for the CDR3: TGTGCCAGCAGCTTACGGGAGTCCTACGAGCAGTACTTC. Translation gives CASSLRESYEQYF.

This clonotype was found a few times. The chain couples TRBV11-2 to TRBJ2-7, with a tentative D call TRBD2 (5 bases). Trimming removed 5 bases from V and 6 bases from J, with 11 bases in between. CDR3 length equals 12 residues. Per the germline V gene, CDR1 is SGHAT and CDR2 is FQNNGV. In DNA, the CDR3 is TGTGCCAGCAGCCTCGGACTCACCGAGCAGTACTTC. As protein: CASSLGLTEQYF. Combining the CDR3 with reference TRBV11-2 and TRBJ2-7 gives the whole variable domain EAGVAQSPRYKIIEKRQSVAFWCNPISGHATLYWYQQILGQGPKLLIQFQNNGVVDDSQLPKDRFSAERLKGVDSTLKIQPAKLEDSAVYLCASSLGLTEQYFGPGTRLTVT.

The rearrangement links TRBV7-9 to TRBJ1-1; 7 bases line up with TRBD1. Germline V lookup: CDR1 SEHNR, CDR2 FQNEAQ (reference sequence). The ends lost 6 bases at V and 4 bases at J; junction bases unmatched: 11. The CDR3 has 15 residues. The CDR3 DNA is TGTGCCAGCAGATCGCCGGGACAGCCGGGCACTGAAGCTTTCTTT. The encoded protein is CASRSPGQPGTEAFF.

V usage is TRBV4-1 and J usage is TRBJ2-7, with 14 bases aligning to TRBD2. Germline assignment: CDR1 MGHRA and CDR2 YSYEKL. The J segment lost 0 bases and the V segment lost 4 bases, leaving 8 bases of the junction unmatched. The CDR3 runs to 18 residues. The CDR3 loop reads CASSPGTSGGPSSYEQYF. The CDR3 DNA reads TGCGCCAGCAGCCCAGGGACTAGCGGGGGCCCTAGCTCCTACGAGCAGTACTTC.